This TCR beta chain comes out of a study of glioma-infiltrating T cells after dendritic cell vaccination. About the study: Dendritic cell vaccination trial patients had either newly diagnosed or recurrent glioblastoma. Overall study results and limits: Longer survival after dendritic cell vaccination followed higher pretreatment TIL content.

For this clone: Its target is unknown.

None of the glioblastoma patients had an isocitrate dehydrogenase mutation. Amplification used 60 V beta primers and 13 J beta primers. TCRdb keeps only in-frame clones here, not all; method: immunoSEQ multiplex PCR. The sample shows around 96,000 clones, 75% to 85% of them seen only once. V lost 5 bases to trimming and J lost 7 bases; unmatched junction nucleotides: 7. Germline-derived CDR1 and CDR2 are MNHEY and SVGAGI. The CDR3 spans 14 residues. Sequencing was performed on blood, taken before dendritic cell vaccination. V and J are TRBV6-5 and TRBJ2-2, with TRBD2 identical over 7 bases. This sequence originates from a human donor with glioblastoma. The CDR3 protein is CASSGGGPGGELFF. In DNA, the CDR3 is TGTGCCAGCAGTGGGGGAGGGCCGGGCGGGGAGCTGTTTTTT.